This TCR beta chain derives from a study of blood T cell repertoires in COVID-19. Germline-derived CDR1 and CDR2 are SGHTA and FQGNSA. The V end was cut by 4 bases, the J end by 0 bases, with 13 bases between. There are 17 residues in the CDR3. Ages ranged from about 18 to 89 years, with residence in 20 to 30 US areas. Clones were sequenced by immunoSEQ multiplex PCR, and TCRdb holds only the in-frame ones, with some missing. The repertoire holds fewer than 400,000 clones, approximately 89% seen once, with about 5% in the top ten. Specimen: PBMCs or T cells enriched from blood (not recorded which). The V and J genes are TRBV7-2 and TRBJ1-6, with D hard to call. The sequence was collected from a man aged 25 to 40 who had recovered from COVID-19. CDR3 in DNA: TGTGCCAGCAGCTCCGCGTGGTTAAGCTCCTATAATTCACCCCTCCACTTT. Protein product: CASSSAWLSSYNSPLHF. The complete variable domain, with remaining parts taken from reference TRBV7-2 and TRBJ1-6, reads GAGVSQSPSNKVTEKGKDVELRCDPISGHTALYWYRQSLGQGLEFLIYFQGNSAPDKSGLPSDRFSAERTGGSVSTLTIQRTQQEDSAVYLCASSSAWLSSYNSPLHFGNGTRLTVT.